These 29 T cell receptor beta chains were all obtained from the same sample, sequenced in a study of blood T cells in healthy people across ages. The authors ran a second PCR of about 6 to 12 cycles using a sample-barcoded 5' primer and a J-beta primer mix. TCRdb re-derived calls from the 5' RACE reads in MiXCR, one entry per CDR3 protein. The table shows 790,000 or so distinct CDR3 sequences, with about 42% occurring only once. Sequencing used blood. These TCRs come from a man older than 75 in good health.

The CDR3 nucleotides are TGCAGCGTTGAAGATGGGGCAGTGAACACCGGGGAGCTGTTTTTT. It is translated as CSVEDGAVNTGELFF. The V call is TRBV29-1, the J call TRBJ2-2, with D possibly matching TRBD1 (5 bases). V was cut by 0 bases and J by 1 base, with 9 bases left in between. Germline-derived CDR1 and CDR2 are SQVTM and ANQGSEA. The CDR3 is made up of 15 amino acids.

The rearrangement joins TRBV4-3 to TRBJ1-4, with 8 positions matching TRBD1. Germline V CDR1 and CDR2: LGHNA, YSLEER. CDR3 size: 14 residues. The junction had 4 bases not matched to a gene; V was cut back by 2 bases and J by 8 bases. The CDR3 nucleotides are TGCGCCAGCAGCCAAAGGACAGGGTACGAAAAACTGTTTTTT. Protein product: CASSQRTGYEKLFF.

This clonotype was counted only a few times. A read error may explain this, as a much larger clone is one base away. This sequence joins TRBV28 and TRBJ2-7; D remains ambiguous. Trimming removed 5 bases at V and 3 bases at J, with 11 bases between. The germline V gene has CDR1 MDHEN and CDR2 SYDVKM. CDR3 length: 13 amino acids. CDR3 DNA: TGTGCCAGCAGTGGAAGCCGTCGCTACGAGCAGTACTTC. This sequence encodes CASSGSRRYEQYF.

The chain is built from TRBV6-1 and TRBJ2-7; the match to TRBD1 covers 9 bases. Germline trimming cut 0 bases from V and 4 bases from J; bases unmatched to any gene: 4. Germline V CDR1 and CDR2: MNHNS, SASEGT. The CDR3 is 15 residues long. This CDR3 reads CASSEAWTGEYEQYF. For the CDR3, the DNA is TGTGCCAGCAGTGAAGCCTGGACAGGGGAATACGAGCAGTACTTC.

A word on this clonotype: At one end the junction does not follow the germline gene, possibly because of a read error. The CDR3 coding sequence is TGTGCCAGCAGCCAAGAGAATAGCGGGAATCCCTACGAACAGTACTTC. It is translated as CASSQENSGNPYEQYF. The V and J genes are TRBV4-2 and TRBJ2-7, with 8 bases aligning to TRBD2. Germline V gene sequence: CDR1 LGHNA, CDR2 YNFKEQ. This CDR3 region has 16 residues.

In its sample, this clonotype was seen many times. V gene TRBV4-2 combines with J gene TRBJ2-7, with D tentatively TRBD1 or TRBD2 (5 bases each). V was clipped by 0 bases and J by 1 base, with 13 bases between them. The length of the CDR3 is 16 residues. Germline CDR1 is LGHNA and CDR2 is YNFKEQ. The CDR3 DNA follows: TGTGCCAGCAGCCAAGATCGGGGCTTTCATTCCTACGAGCAGTACTTC. Residues: CASSQDRGFHSYEQYF.

The chain links TRBV18 to TRBJ2-1, with D possibly matching TRBD2 (6 bases). V dropped 2 bases and J dropped 12 bases, with 14 bases sitting between them. CDR1 KGHSH and CDR2 LQKENI come from the germline V gene. This CDR3 spans 13 amino acids. CDR3 protein: CASSPSTSTGQFF. The CDR3 region has the DNA TGTGCCAGCTCACCATCGACTAGTACGGGGCAGTTCTTC.

This chain joins TRBV5-6 and TRBJ1-2; D gene ambiguous. Trimming pared 1 base from V and 4 bases from J, leaving 8 bases between. The CDR3 extends over 13 amino acids. Looked up from germline, CDR1 is SGHDT and CDR2 is YYEEEE. CDR3 amino acids: CASSLSAAYGYTF. DNA for the CDR3: TGTGCCAGCAGCTTGTCGGCCGCCTATGGCTACACCTTC.

The chain links TRBV2 to TRBJ1-4, with D unclear. The V gene lost 7 bases and the J gene lost 0 bases, with 9 bases spanning the gap. The CDR3 extends over 14 amino acids. Germline CDR1 and CDR2: SNHLY and FYNNEI. For the CDR3, the DNA is TGTGCCAGCAAAAGGACGGCAACTAATGAAAAACTGTTTTTT. Protein sequence: CASKRTATNEKLFF.

The V gene is TRBV9, the J gene TRBJ2-5, with TRBD2 as a possible D gene (5 bases). V was trimmed by 0 bases and J by 2 bases, leaving 14 bases between them. The CDR3 totals 16 residues. CDR1 is SGDLS, CDR2 YYNGEE, per germline. The CDR3 sequence: CASSVGDYGVQETQYF. CDR3 DNA: TGTGCCAGCAGCGTAGGGGATTACGGGGTTCAAGAGACCCAGTACTTC.

The chain uses TRBV7-3 and TRBJ2-2; 12 bases are a match to TRBD1. Germline CDR1 SGHTA, CDR2 FQGTGA. The CDR3 runs 19 residues. V was clipped by 6 bases and J by 7 bases; unmatched bases: 18. The CDR3 sequence: CASRIRRAGTGGLGGELFF. The CDR3 DNA reads as TGTGCCAGCAGGATTCGCAGAGCCGGGACAGGGGGCTTAGGCGGGGAGCTGTTTTTT. Full variable domain (outside the CDR3, taken from reference TRBV7-3 and TRBJ2-2): GAGVSQTPSNKVTEKGKYVELRCDPISGHTALYWYRQSLGQGPEFLIYFQGTGAADDSGLPNDRFFAVRPEGSVSTLKIQRTERGDSAVYLCASRIRRAGTGGLGGELFFGEGSRLTVL.

Notes on this clonotype: This may be a read error, as it is one base from a much larger clone. CDR3 loop: CASSQDEGSETQYF. In nucleotides, the CDR3 is TGTGCCAGCAGCCAAGACGAGGGGAGCGAGACCCAGTACTTC. The J gene is TRBJ2-5, the V gene TRBV4-2; possibly TRBD1 or TRBD2 for D (5 bases each). The CDR3 is made up of 14 amino acids. Germline values: CDR1 LGHNA, CDR2 YNFKEQ. Trimming took off 0 bases at V and 5 bases at J, with 10 bases between the two ends.

The genes are TRBV7-9 and TRBJ2-5; D is perhaps TRBD1 (5 bases). The V gene lost 3 bases and the J gene lost 5 bases, with 13 bases spanning the gap. The CDR3 totals 14 residues. The germline CDR1 and CDR2 sequences are SEHNR and FQNEAQ (reference sequence). The CDR3 reads CASSLWGAQETQYF. The CDR3 DNA is TGTGCCAGCAGCTTGTGGGGCGCCCAGGAGACCCAGTACTTC.

The table lists this clonotype with a few counts. The chain recombines TRBV2 with TRBJ2-5, with a weak D call TRBD1 (5 bases). Looked up from germline, CDR1 is SNHLY and CDR2 is FYNNEI. There are 14 residues in the CDR3. With 6 bases removed from V and 0 bases from J, the gap between germline ends came to 11 bases. CDR3 sequence reads: CASSHDSYQETQYF. CDR3 nucleotide sequence: TGTGCCAGCAGCCACGACAGTTACCAAGAGACCCAGTACTTC.

The chain is built from TRBV20-1 and TRBJ2-2; 12 nucleotides agree with TRBD1. J gave up 6 bases and V 0 bases, and 17 bases lay outside the gene matches. CDR3 length: 20 amino acids. Germline V gene lookup returns CDR1 DFQATT and CDR2 SNEGSKA (reference sequence). CDR3 protein: CSARDDGTGGGHFQAGELFF. In DNA form, the CDR3 reads TGCAGTGCTAGAGATGATGGGACAGGGGGCGGCCATTTCCAAGCCGGGGAGCTGTTTTTT.

This clonotype appeared a few times. The chain combines TRBV28 with TRBJ2-2; D is undetermined. Per germline, CDR1 MDHEN and CDR2 SYDVKM. This CDR3 comprises 12 residues. The germline V and J ends were trimmed by 5 bases and 7 bases, with 8 bases remaining between them. The CDR3 here is CASSPPNGELFF. DNA of the CDR3: TGTGCCAGCAGTCCCCCTAACGGGGAGCTGTTTTTT.

J is TRBJ1-5 and V is TRBV29-1, with a tentative D call TRBD1 (6 bases). Between the trimmed V and J ends, which lost 6 bases and 5 bases, there was a span of 14 bases. Germline V lookup: CDR1 SQVTM, CDR2 ANQGSEA. The CDR3 is 13 amino acids. This CDR3 reads CSVGGADDQPQHF. CDR3 DNA sequence: TGCAGCGTGGGGGGGGCTGACGATCAGCCCCAGCATTTT.

The V gene is TRBV6-1, the J gene TRBJ2-7; D remains unclear. V was pared by 6 bases and J by 0 bases, with 18 bases between. In germline, CDR1 is MNHNS, CDR2 SASEGT. This CDR3 is built from 16 residues. The chain's CDR3 is CASRRATIGSSYEQYF. CDR3 DNA sequence: TGTGCCAGCAGAAGAGCTACGATAGGTTCCTCCTACGAGCAGTACTTC.

This clonotype came up once. This sequence joins TRBV20-1 and TRBJ2-3; D is uncertain. The V end was cut by 1 base, the J end by 0 bases, with 8 bases between. This CDR3 has 14 amino acids. In germline, CDR1 is DFQATT, CDR2 SNEGSKA (reference sequence). CDR3 region: CSARVATSTDTQYF. The CDR3 region has the DNA TGCAGTGCTAGAGTGGCTACCAGCACAGATACGCAGTATTTT.

This sequence joins TRBV20-1 and TRBJ1-1; perhaps TRBD1 as D (5 bases). The germline V gene encodes CDR1 DFQATT and CDR2 SNEGSKA (reference sequence). The CDR3 contains 16 residues. Deletions cut 3 bases from V and 0 bases from J, with 17 bases between. The DNA of the CDR3 is TGCAGTGCTAGCAAGGGGCCAGGCGTGATGAACACTGAAGCTTTCTTT. Translated, it gives CSASKGPGVMNTEAFF.

The chain uses TRBV7-8 and TRBJ2-3; D is ambiguous. The CDR3 runs 14 residues. The germline CDR1 and CDR2 sequences are SGHVS and FQNEAQ. Deletions cut 2 bases from V and 4 bases from J, with 10 bases between. The CDR3 is CASSLRAYADTQYF. In DNA form, the CDR3 reads TGTGCCAGCAGCTTACGTGCTTACGCAGATACGCAGTATTTT.

V and J are TRBV4-1 and TRBJ2-1, with 9 bases lining up with TRBD2. CDR1 and CDR2 (germline): MGHRA, YSYEKL. The V segment lost 4 bases and the J segment 5 bases; nucleotides outside the gene matches: 6. This CDR3 region has 15 residues. The CDR3 sequence is CASSPPSGGNNEQFF. CDR3 DNA sequence: TGCGCCAGCAGCCCACCCAGCGGGGGGAACAATGAGCAGTTCTTC.

This clonotype was observed once. The CDR3, as DNA: TGTGCCAGCTTGGAGTCGCGCGATCAGCCCCAGCATTTT. It encodes CASLESRDQPQHF. This chain joins TRBV6-6 and TRBJ1-5; D is ambiguous. With 8 bases removed from V and 5 bases from J, the gap between germline ends came to 13 bases. The CDR3 is made up of 13 amino acids. CDR1 and CDR2 from the germline V gene are MNHNY and SVGAGI (reference sequence).

The chain combines TRBV9 with TRBJ2-5; D uncertain. The CDR3 is 16 amino acids. Trimming pared 0 bases from V and 7 bases from J, leaving 19 bases between. The V gene's germline CDR1 is SGDLS and CDR2 YYNGEE. The CDR3 is CASSVDLPSKGRTQYF. CDR3 coding DNA: TGTGCCAGCAGCGTAGATCTTCCGAGCAAAGGAAGGACCCAGTACTTC.

The rearrangement joins TRBV3-1 to TRBJ2-4, with 7 bases lining up with TRBD1. The trim removed 1 base at V and 13 bases at J, leaving 10 bases unmatched. CDR1 and CDR2 from the germline V gene are LGHDT and YNNKEL (reference sequence). CDR3 size: 14 residues. CDR3 protein: CASSQGATGTEQYF. The DNA for the CDR3 is TGTGCCAGCAGCCAAGGAGCGACAGGGACAGAGCAGTACTTC.

CDR3 in amino acids: CSALSEGTDTQYF. The CDR3 DNA reads as TGCAGTGCTCTTAGCGAGGGCACAGATACGCAGTATTTT. The rearrangement links TRBV20-1 to TRBJ2-3; possibly TRBD2 for D (5 bases). Germline V gene sequence: CDR1 DFQATT, CDR2 SNEGSKA (reference sequence). Deletions cut 5 bases from V and 1 base from J, with 10 bases between. The CDR3 is 13 residues long.

The genes are TRBV4-1 and TRBJ2-7; tentatively, D is TRBD1 (6 bases). V was clipped by 1 base and J by 3 bases, with 10 bases between them. This CDR3 has 14 amino acids. CDR1 is MGHRA and CDR2 is YSYEKL in the germline V gene. The CDR3 reads CASSQASRGYEQYF. The CDR3 nucleotides are TGCGCCAGCAGCCAAGCTAGCAGGGGCTACGAGCAGTACTTC.

The chain couples TRBV7-6 to TRBJ2-2, with 10 bases lining up with TRBD2. J lost 3 bases, V lost 5 bases, and 9 bases had no gene match. The CDR3 sequence is 17 residues long. From germline, CDR1 is SGHVS and CDR2 FNYEAQ. DNA for the CDR3: TGTGCCAGCAGCCCAAACCCTAGCGGGAGCCACACCGGGGAGCTGTTTTTT. Protein: CASSPNPSGSHTGELFF.

This clonotype has more than one count but fewer than ten. This chain links TRBV2 with TRBJ1-4; tentatively, D is TRBD1 (6 bases). The V gene's germline CDR1 is SNHLY and CDR2 FYNNEI. The CDR3 consists of 17 residues. V gave up 5 bases and J gave up 7 bases, with 23 bases separating them. The CDR3 DNA reads TGTGCCAGCAGTCGAAACCGGGGGGCAGGGACCGGTGAAAAACTGTTTTTT. Translating gives CASSRNRGAGTGEKLFF.